Each of the 22 T cell receptor beta chains below was sequenced from the same sample in a study of CD8 T cells in Susac syndrome. An input of about 0.45 to 1 ug of RNA was subjected to reverse transcription using random hexamers. TCRdb processed the immunoSEQ multiplex PCR reads anew with MiXCR; each CDR3 protein has one entry. The sample lists around 150,000 distinct CDR3 sequences, around 95% seen once, with approximately 0.17% in the top ten. Sequences were obtained from CD8+ T cells from PBMCs. These receptors came from a human donor with Susac syndrome.

The V call is TRBV4-2, the J call TRBJ2-1; 14 bases are a match to TRBD2. V shed 0 bases and J 5 bases; nucleotides not matched to a gene: 3. This CDR3 comprises 17 residues. Germline values: CDR1 LGHNA, CDR2 YNFKEQ. The CDR3 region has the DNA TGTGCCAGCAGCCAAGAAGGGACTAGCGGGAGACACAATGAGCAGTTCTTC. Translated: CASSQEGTSGRHNEQFF.

V is TRBV10-3 and J is TRBJ2-1, with 12 bases aligning to TRBD2. Germline trimming cut 7 bases from V and 5 bases from J; bases unmatched to any gene: 6. Per germline, CDR1 ENHRY and CDR2 SYGVKD. The CDR3 totals 15 residues. The CDR3 DNA reads as TGTGCCATCAACCCTAGCGGGAGGGAGAACAATGAGCAGTTCTTC. This gives the protein CAINPSGRENNEQFF.

This clonotype was observed once. The gene calls are TRBV12-3 or TRBV12-4 and TRBJ2-1; 10 nucleotides agree with TRBD2. The V segment lost 6 bases and the J segment 7 bases; nucleotides outside the gene matches: 12. The CDR3 is 16 amino acids. This CDR3 reads CASSLTLAGVSNEQFF. CDR3 coding DNA: TGTGCCAGCAGCCTAACCCTAGCGGGAGTTTCAAATGAGCAGTTCTTC.

The rearrangement links TRBV12-3 or TRBV12-4 to TRBJ1-4; maybe TRBD1 (5 bases). V lost 9 bases and J 5 bases, leaving 16 bases between the germline ends. This CDR3 comprises 14 residues. The DNA for the CDR3 is TGTGCCAGTCACTCAGGGTTGGGGAATGAAAAACTGTTTTTT. Its protein product is CASHSGLGNEKLFF.

This chain joins TRBV14 and TRBJ2-1, with D perhaps TRBD2 (5 bases). The germline V gene has CDR1 SGHDN and CDR2 FVKESK. CDR3 length: 17 amino acids. The V end lost 0 bases, the J end lost 6 bases, and 18 bases lay between the germline ends. This chain's CDR3 is CASSQEREWEFSNEQFF. The CDR3, as DNA: TGTGCCAGCAGCCAAGAACGTGAGTGGGAGTTCAGCAATGAGCAGTTCTTC.

This clonotype was found once. The genes are TRBV25-1 and TRBJ1-3; no firm D call. This CDR3 comprises 13 residues. Trimming left V 6 bases short and J 1 base short, with 7 bases between. Germline V gene lookup returns CDR1 MGHDK and CDR2 SYGVNS. CDR3 sequence: CASRSASGNTIYF. The CDR3, as DNA: TGTGCCAGCAGATCAGCTTCTGGAAACACCATATATTTT.

V and J are TRBV29-1 and TRBJ2-4; maybe TRBD1 (6 bases). Germline-derived CDR1 and CDR2 are SQVTM and ANQGSEA. This CDR3 has 13 residues. Trimming removed 4 bases at V and 3 bases at J, with 10 bases between. CDR3 residues: CSVVEGVKNIQYF. The CDR3 region has the DNA TGCAGCGTTGTAGAGGGGGTCAAAAACATTCAGTACTTC. The whole variable domain, filled in from reference TRBV29-1 and TRBJ2-4, reads SAVISQKPSRDICQRGTSLTIQCQVDSQVTMMFWYRQQPGQSLTLIATANQGSEATYESGFVIDKFPISRPNLTFSTLTVSNMSPEDSSIYLCSVVEGVKNIQYFGAGTRLSVL.

The rearrangement uses TRBV12-3 or TRBV12-4 and TRBJ2-3; D gene ambiguous. The germline V and J ends were trimmed by 5 bases and 4 bases, with 7 bases remaining between them. The CDR3 is made up of 12 amino acids. The CDR3 DNA reads TGTGCCAGCAGTCCCCGATCAGATACGCAGTATTTT. It is translated as CASSPRSDTQYF.

The J gene is TRBJ2-3, the V gene TRBV3-1; 7 bases line up with TRBD2. J lost 2 bases, V lost 1 base, and 9 bases had no gene match. The CDR3 consists of 17 residues. The V gene's germline CDR1 is LGHDT and CDR2 YNNKEL (reference sequence). CDR3 nucleotides: TGTGCCAGCAGCCAAGTACCCATGGCGGGAGTCACAGATACGCAGTATTTT. It specifies CASSQVPMAGVTDTQYF.

This sequence joins TRBV12-3 or TRBV12-4 and TRBJ2-3; the D gene is possibly TRBD2 (6 bases). The V and J ends lost 8 bases and 3 bases respectively, with 6 bases between them. The CDR3 runs 11 residues. DNA for the CDR3: TGTGCCAGCGGGGGGACAGATACGCAGTATTTT. It codes for CASGGTDTQYF.

The chain uses TRBV14 and TRBJ1-1, with D maybe TRBD1 (5 bases). Germline CDR1 is SGHDN and CDR2 is FVKESK. Trimming removed 0 bases from V and 5 bases from J, with 13 bases in between. CDR3 length: 15 amino acids. The CDR3 here is CASSQDQGLETEAFF. The CDR3 DNA sequence: TGTGCCAGCAGCCAAGATCAGGGACTTGAGACTGAAGCTTTCTTT.

The V call is TRBV5-6, the J call TRBJ1-1; D not certain. Germline CDR1 is SGHDT and CDR2 is YYEEEE. V lost 0 bases, J lost 0 bases, and 6 bases lay in between. This CDR3 spans 14 amino acids. CDR3: CASSLGNMNTEAFF. In DNA form, the CDR3 reads TGTGCCAGCAGCTTGGGAAACATGAACACTGAAGCTTTCTTT.

The V gene is TRBV3-1, the J gene TRBJ2-1; tentative D call: TRBD1 (5 bases). With 1 base removed from V and 3 bases from J, the gap between germline ends came to 25 bases. CDR3 size: 20 residues. The germline V gene encodes CDR1 LGHDT and CDR2 YNNKEL (reference sequence). The DNA for the CDR3 is TGTGCCAGCAGCCAAGTTGCCCCCAGGGAATCAACGTCCTACTACAATGAGCAGTTCTTC. This encodes CASSQVAPRESTSYYNEQFF.

V usage is TRBV19 and J usage is TRBJ2-1; D might be TRBD1 (6 bases). Trimming took off 7 bases at V and 3 bases at J, with 16 bases between the two ends. The CDR3 extends over 15 amino acids. In germline, CDR1 is LNHDA, CDR2 SQIVND (reference sequence). CDR3 in DNA: TGTGCCAGTACCCAGGGGTCCCCCAGCTACAATGAGCAGTTCTTC. Translated, it gives CASTQGSPSYNEQFF.

V and J are TRBV6-5 and TRBJ2-7; the match to TRBD2 covers 7 bases. V shed 3 bases, J shed 3 bases, and the junction held 5 bases outside the gene matches. Germline V gene lookup returns CDR1 MNHEY and CDR2 SVGAGI. The CDR3 contains 14 residues. The CDR3 reads CASSYVSGNYEQYF. The CDR3, as DNA: TGTGCCAGCAGTTATGTGAGCGGGAACTACGAGCAGTACTTC.

This chain joins TRBV10-3 and TRBJ1-1; D unclear. The V end was cut by 0 bases, the J end by 4 bases, with 9 bases between. The CDR3 contains 14 residues. Germline CDR1 is ENHRY and CDR2 is SYGVKD. The CDR3 DNA follows: TGTGCCATCAGTGAGTCGAAAGCCCTCACTGAAGCTTTCTTT. Translation: CAISESKALTEAFF.

This clonotype was seen only once. The chain has TRBV6-5 and TRBJ1-1; 8 nucleotides align to TRBD1. Germline V gene data show CDR1 as MNHEY and CDR2 as SVGAGI. This CDR3 region has 15 residues. The ends lost 4 bases at V and 0 bases at J; junction bases unmatched: 4. The CDR3 bases are TGTGCCAGCAGTTTGCAGGGGGCCCTGAACACTGAAGCTTTCTTT. Amino acids: CASSLQGALNTEAFF.

The gene calls are TRBV29-1 and TRBJ2-2, with 9 bases aligning to TRBD2. Germline V gene lookup returns CDR1 SQVTM and CDR2 ANQGSEA. V shed 1 base, J shed 4 bases, and the junction held 10 bases outside the gene matches. There are 17 residues in the CDR3. Written as DNA, the CDR3 is TGCAGCGTTGAAGTAGGGACTAGCATCGAGAGCACCGGGGAGCTGTTTTTT. Protein sequence: CSVEVGTSIESTGELFF.

The rearrangement joins TRBV28 to TRBJ2-1; 9 nucleotides agree with TRBD2. Germline V CDR1 and CDR2: MDHEN, SYDVKM. The CDR3 runs to 14 residues. Losses at the gene ends were 7 bases for V and 8 bases for J; bases not matched to a gene: 9. CDR3 DNA sequence: TGTGCCAGCAAACTTCCTAGCGGGACTGATGAGCAGTTCTTC. This sequence encodes CASKLPSGTDEQFF.

The rearrangement links TRBV5-6 to TRBJ2-1; D not certain. Germline lookup yields CDR1 SGHDT and CDR2 YYEEEE. The length of the CDR3 is 11 residues. Between the trimmed V and J ends, which lost 3 bases and 10 bases, there was a span of 8 bases. DNA of the CDR3: TGTGCCAGCAGCTGGGCACAGGAGCAGTTCTTC. It specifies CASSWAQEQFF. Using reference TRBV5-6 and TRBJ2-1 for the parts outside the CDR3, the full variable domain is DAGVTQSPTHLIKTRGQQVTLRCSPKSGHDTVSWYQQALGQGPQFIFQYYEEEERQRGNFPDRFSGHQFPNYSSELNVNALLLGDSALYLCASSWAQEQFFGPGTRLTVL.

This rearrangement joins TRBV6-1 to TRBJ2-6, with 7 bases aligning to TRBD1. The CDR3 has 17 residues. V was pared by 6 bases and J by 0 bases, with 8 bases of the junction left unmatched. Germline CDR1 MNHNS, CDR2 SASEGT. The CDR3 is CASRWDSDLSGANVLTF. The CDR3 DNA reads as TGTGCCAGCAGGTGGGACAGCGACCTCTCTGGGGCCAACGTCCTGACTTTC.

The V gene is TRBV9, the J gene TRBJ1-4; 7 positions match TRBD1. Germline-derived CDR1 and CDR2 are SGDLS and YYNGEE. There are 14 residues in the CDR3. The J segment lost 6 bases and the V segment lost 3 bases, leaving 5 bases of the junction unmatched. CDR3 amino acids: CASSDTGVDEKLFF. The DNA for the CDR3 is TGTGCCAGCAGCGACACAGGGGTGGATGAAAAACTGTTTTTT.